This paragraph reports one TCR beta chain. Produced via immunoSEQ multiplex PCR; TCRdb's table is partial and in-frame only. The sample carries 250,000 to 350,000 clones, around 86% recorded once. This sample stems from a study of blood T cell repertoires in COVID-19. Material: peripheral blood. This TCR was recovered from a woman in her 30s who had recovered from COVID-19.

This CDR3 is CASSRLPTSGGNEQFF. The DNA of the CDR3 is TGTGCCAGCAGTAGGTTGCCCACTAGCGGGGGCAATGAGCAGTTCTTC. The chain links TRBV27 to TRBJ2-1; 11 bases match TRBD2. With 5 bases clipped from V and 6 bases from J, the junction kept 9 bases outside the gene matches. The CDR3 sequence is 16 residues long. Germline CDR1 and CDR2: MNHEY and SMNVEV (reference sequence).